The 18 T cell receptor beta chains listed next were all sequenced from one sample in a study of cytomegalovirus exposure and HLA in healthy donors (dated by TCRdb to 2016 to 2017). The library was built by means of the immunoSEQ multiplex PCR assay. The multiplex PCR relied on a mix of 60 forward primers for TCR Vbeta segments and 13 reverse primers for TCR Jbeta segments. In its TCRdb copy, this immuneACCESS table keeps in-frame sequences only and misses some clones. Where compared with another copy, unresolved V genes explain less than half of these, and the others have no known cause. Counted in this sample were around 200,000 clones; around four fifths of them appeared once. The ten largest clones capture around 3.1% of the sample. Sequencing used PBMCs. All receptors come from a female donor in good health and CMV-seronegative.

CDR3 in amino acids: CASSLRALAGSEQYF. The CDR3 DNA follows: TGTGCCAGCAGCTTGAGGGCCCTAGCGGGAAGTGAGCAGTACTTC. This rearrangement joins TRBV5-8 to TRBJ2-7, with 9 bases fitting TRBD2. Germline V CDR1 and CDR2: SGHTS, YDEGEE. The V and J ends lost 1 base and 7 bases, in that order; junction bases with no gene match: 9. There are 15 residues in the CDR3.

The chain is built from TRBV19 and TRBJ2-6; 10 nucleotides line up with TRBD1. Germline trimming cut 3 bases from V and 2 bases from J; bases unmatched to any gene: 7. Germline V CDR1 and CDR2: LNHDA, SQIVND (reference sequence). The CDR3 totals 18 residues. The CDR3 protein is CASSIDRGTGAGANVLTF. CDR3 DNA sequence: TGTGCCAGTAGTATCGATCGAGGGACAGGGGCTGGGGCCAACGTCCTGACTTTC. Combining the CDR3 with reference TRBV19 and TRBJ2-6 gives the whole variable domain DGGITQSPKYLFRKEGQNVTLSCEQNLNHDAMYWYRQDPGQGLRLIYYSQIVNDFQKGDIAEGYSVSREKKESFPLTVTSAQKNPTAFYLCASSIDRGTGAGANVLTFGAGSRLTVL.

By proportion, this clone is medium-sized. This chain connects TRBV30 to TRBJ2-6; 9 bases line up with TRBD1. V gave up 3 bases and J gave up 1 base; unmatched junction bases: 4. The CDR3 is 16 residues long. In germline, CDR1 is GTSNPN, CDR2 SVGIG (reference sequence). CDR3 sequence reads: CAWSWTGASGANVLTF. The DNA for the CDR3 is TGTGCCTGGAGCTGGACAGGGGCATCTGGGGCCAACGTCCTGACTTTC.

The V gene is TRBV25-1, the J gene TRBJ2-5; 10 bases are shared with TRBD1. Gene TRBJ2-7 matches the end of the DNA better, so the J call may be wrong. Germline assignment: CDR1 MGHDK and CDR2 SYGVNS. The CDR3 totals 16 residues. The CDR3, as DNA: TGTGCCAGCAGTGGACAGGGGGCGCGAAGTCCCTACGAGCAGTACTTC. Translating gives CASSGQGARSPYEQYF.

This sequence joins TRBV7-2 and TRBJ2-2, with unresolved D. The CDR3 sequence is 13 residues long. Germline values: CDR1 SGHTA, CDR2 FQGNSA. V lost 2 bases and J lost 6, with 7 bases in between. CDR3 sequence reads: CASSLSAPGELFF. CDR3 nucleotides: TGTGCCAGCAGCTTATCCGCGCCCGGGGAGCTGTTTTTT. The full variable domain, its missing parts supplied by reference TRBV7-2 and TRBJ2-2, is GAGVSQSPSNKVTEKGKDVELRCDPISGHTALYWYRQSLGQGLEFLIYFQGNSAPDKSGLPSDRFSAERTGGSVSTLTIQRTQQEDSAVYLCASSLSAPGELFFGEGSRLTVL.

The V gene is TRBV19, the J gene TRBJ2-7, with 9 bases lining up with TRBD1. CDR1 and CDR2 (germline): LNHDA, SQIVND (reference sequence). The junction had 3 bases not matched to a gene; V was cut back by 4 bases and J by 5 bases. The CDR3 covers 13 residues. This CDR3 reads CASSTRTGDEQYF. CDR3 nucleotide sequence: TGTGCCAGTAGTACAAGGACAGGGGACGAGCAGTACTTC.

V gene TRBV30 combines with J gene TRBJ2-5; 9 bases are a match to TRBD2. V shed 5 bases and J 5 bases; nucleotides not matched to a gene: 6. CDR1 GTSNPN and CDR2 SVGIG come from the germline V gene (reference sequence). The CDR3 covers 13 residues. In DNA form, the CDR3 reads TGTGCCTGGGAGGGCGGGAGGGGGGAGACCCAGTACTTC. Its protein is CAWEGGRGETQYF.

The V and J genes are TRBV9 and TRBJ2-2, with 14 bases fitting TRBD2. Losses at the gene ends were 2 bases for V and 7 bases for J; bases not matched to a gene: 4. Germline CDR1 is SGDLS and CDR2 is YYNGEE. The CDR3 spans 16 residues. CDR3 in amino acids: CASSVGLAGERGELFF. For the CDR3, the DNA is TGTGCCAGCAGCGTGGGACTAGCGGGAGAACGCGGGGAGCTGTTTTTT.

This chain joins TRBV9 and TRBJ2-3; D is possibly TRBD2 (6 bases). Germline CDR1 and CDR2: SGDLS and YYNGEE. V lost 3 bases and J lost 0, with 17 bases in between. The CDR3 length is 17 residues. CDR3 DNA sequence: TGTGCCAGCAGCGCAGACCGTGGAGGGATGAGCACAGATACGCAGTATTTT. It translates to CASSADRGGMSTDTQYF.

The sample holds a few counts of this clone. The V and J genes are TRBV6-5 and TRBJ2-5, with unresolved D. CDR1 MNHEY and CDR2 SVGAGI come from the germline V gene. This CDR3 contains 13 residues. V gave up 2 bases and J gave up 3 bases, with 7 bases separating them. The CDR3 loop is CASSYGREETQYF. The CDR3 bases are TGTGCCAGCAGTTACGGTCGGGAAGAGACCCAGTACTTC.

This clone was counted only a few times. The chain recombines TRBV7-9 with TRBJ1-1; D is possibly TRBD1 (5 bases). The germline V gene has CDR1 SEHNR and CDR2 FQNEAQ (reference sequence). Deletions cut 5 bases from V and 3 bases from J, with 16 bases between. The CDR3 extends over 15 amino acids. In DNA form, the CDR3 reads TGTGCCAGCAGCCTAACAGGCCATTTGGACACTGAAGCTTTCTTT. Its translation is CASSLTGHLDTEAFF.

The V call is TRBV4-1, the J call TRBJ1-5; possible D gene TRBD1, 6 bases. The CDR3 consists of 16 residues. CDR1 and CDR2 from the germline V gene are MGHRA and YSYEKL. Deletions cut 1 base from V and 0 bases from J, with 10 bases between. The CDR3 sequence is CASSQVGTNSNQPQHF. CDR3 coding DNA: TGCGCCAGCAGCCAAGTGGGGACAAATAGCAATCAGCCCCAGCATTTT.

This clone was observed a few times. The rearrangement joins TRBV27 to TRBJ2-5; 12 bases are shared with TRBD1. CDR1 and CDR2 from the germline V gene are MNHEY and SMNVEV (reference sequence). Germline trimming cut 5 bases from V and 4 bases from J; bases unmatched to any gene: 5. The CDR3 contains 15 residues. CDR3 sequence: CASSPGQGARETQYF. The DNA for the CDR3 is TGTGCCAGCAGTCCGGGACAGGGGGCACGAGAGACCCAGTACTTC.

The chain uses TRBV28 and TRBJ2-5; D call uncertain. CDR3 size: 13 residues. Trimming removed 5 bases at V and 3 bases at J, with 10 bases between. CDR1 MDHEN and CDR2 SYDVKM come from the germline V gene. CDR3: CASSKWAKETQYF. For the CDR3, the DNA is TGTGCCAGCAGTAAATGGGCCAAAGAGACCCAGTACTTC. The whole variable domain, remainder taken from reference TRBV28 and TRBJ2-5, is DVKVTQSSRYLVKRTGEKVFLECVQDMDHENMFWYRQDPGLGLRLIYFSYDVKMKEKGDIPEGYSVSREKKERFSLILESASTNQTSMYLCASSKWAKETQYFGPGTRLLVL.

The genes are TRBV28 and TRBJ1-4, with D unclear. Between the trimmed V and J ends, which lost 8 bases and 3 bases, there was a span of 13 bases. The germline CDR1 and CDR2 sequences are MDHEN and SYDVKM. This CDR3 has 14 residues. CDR3 coding DNA: TGTGCCAGCTATAGCTTTGGAGCTAATGAAAAACTGTTTTTT. Translated, it gives CASYSFGANEKLFF.

This sequence joins TRBV5-4 and TRBJ2-3; 13 bases map to TRBD2. Per germline, CDR1 SGHNT and CDR2 YYREEE (reference sequence). V shed 2 bases and J 4 bases; nucleotides not matched to a gene: 4. The CDR3 extends over 16 amino acids. The CDR3 here is CASSLLAGGPSDTQYF. The CDR3 coding sequence is TGTGCCAGCAGCTTACTAGCGGGAGGGCCTTCAGATACGCAGTATTTT.

This chain uses TRBV4-3 with TRBJ2-5, with TRBD1 identical over 8 bases. The assigned J gene may be wrong: the sequence end matches TRBJ2-7 better. Germline V gene sequence: CDR1 LGHNA, CDR2 YSLEER. There are 16 residues in the CDR3. The CDR3: CASSQERQGIGYEQYF. Here the CDR3 DNA reads TGCGCCAGCAGCCAAGAAAGACAGGGGATAGGTTACGAGCAGTACTTC.

The V and J genes are TRBV9 and TRBJ2-2; 8 bases agree with TRBD1. This CDR3 region has 15 residues. The V segment lost 4 bases and the J segment 5 bases; nucleotides outside the gene matches: 7. The V gene's germline CDR1 is SGDLS and CDR2 YYNGEE. The CDR3 nucleotides read TGTGCCAGCAGCACGGGACAGGCCTCGACCGGGGAGCTGTTTTTT. It specifies CASSTGQASTGELFF.